The 29 T cell receptor beta chains given below trace back to one sample, sequenced in a study of early T cells in non-severe SARS-CoV-2 infection. One entry per CDR3 protein, called by TCRdb with MiXCR from the 5' RACE reads. The profile shows fewer than 85,000 distinct CDR3 sequences, 15% to 17% of them singletons. Sequencing used whole blood. These receptor sequences come from an adult who was a healthcare worker with PCR-confirmed SARS-CoV-2 infection or an uninfected control (not recorded which).

This clonotype was seen only a few times. CDR3 sequence: CAISERDSLYGYTF. CDR3 coding DNA: TGTGCCATCAGTGAAAGAGACAGCCTCTATGGCTACACCTTC. The genes are TRBV10-3 and TRBJ1-2; TRBD1 is a possible D gene (5 bases). Per the germline V gene, CDR1 is ENHRY and CDR2 is SYGVKD. CDR3 size: 14 residues. Trimming shortened V by 3 bases and J by 4 bases, and 12 bases separated the two germline ends.

This clonotype came up a few times. This chain joins TRBV29-1 and TRBJ2-1, with D perhaps TRBD1 or TRBD2 (6 bases each). This CDR3 region has 14 residues. V was pared by 8 bases and J by 8 bases, with 22 bases between. Per germline, CDR1 SQVTM and CDR2 ANQGSEA. The CDR3: CSSRGTLLGHEQFF. For the CDR3, the DNA is TGCAGCTCGAGGGGGACTCTCCTCGGGCATGAGCAGTTCTTC.

V is TRBV12-3 or TRBV12-4 and J is TRBJ1-5; D unresolved. This CDR3 spans 14 amino acids. Trimming took off 7 bases at V and 3 bases at J, with 13 bases between the two ends. CDR3 residues: CASTTGFNNQPQHF. The CDR3 DNA is TGTGCCAGCACCACGGGGTTCAACAATCAGCCCCAGCATTTT.

The rearrangement links TRBV6-5 to TRBJ1-3; the D is unclear. Germline V gene sequence: CDR1 MNHEY, CDR2 SVGAGI. The CDR3 loop spans 14 amino acids. V was clipped by 7 bases and J by 0 bases, with 10 bases between them. CDR3 amino acids: CASTGSYSGNTIYF. CDR3 coding DNA: TGTGCCAGCACTGGTTCTTACTCTGGAAACACCATATATTTT.

This chain links TRBV6-5 with TRBJ2-5; TRBD2 aligns across 9 bases. The germline CDR1 and CDR2 sequences are MNHEY and SVGAGI. V dropped 0 bases and J dropped 5; count of bases not matched to a gene: 4. The CDR3 totals 15 residues. Here the CDR3 reads CASSYSAGGPETQYF. CDR3 in DNA: TGTGCCAGCAGTTACTCGGCGGGGGGGCCTGAGACCCAGTACTTC.

This chain joins TRBV25-1 and TRBJ2-2; no clear D. This CDR3 comprises 12 residues. Trimming stripped 8 bases from V and 1 base from J, with 5 bases between. Germline CDR1 MGHDK, CDR2 SYGVNS. CDR3 sequence: CASARNTGELFF. The CDR3, as DNA: TGTGCCAGCGCAAGGAACACCGGGGAGCTGTTTTTT. Filled out from reference TRBV25-1 and TRBJ2-2, the complete variable domain reads EADIYQTPRYLVIGTGKKITLECSQTMGHDKMYWYQQDPGMELHLIHYSYGVNSTEKGDLSSESTVSRIRTEHFPLTLESARPSHTSQYLCASARNTGELFFGEGSRLTVL.

Details on this clonotype: This sequence may be a read error, since a much larger clone differs from it by one base. The chain recombines TRBV7-8 with TRBJ2-7, with D possibly TRBD2 on 6 matching bases. The CDR3 loop spans 14 amino acids. In germline, CDR1 is SGHVS, CDR2 FQNEAQ. In DNA form, the CDR3 reads TGTGCCAGCAGCCTAGCGACGGACTCCTACGAGCAGTACTTC. Its translation: CASSLATDSYEQYF.

CDR3 region: CASSSRTEVKAQYF. The CDR3 coding sequence is TGTGCCAGCAGCTCCCGGACTGAAGTTAAGGCGCAGTATTTT. This chain connects TRBV7-2 to TRBJ2-3, with TRBD2 as a possible D gene (5 bases). The CDR3 covers 14 residues. V was shortened by 4 bases and J by 10 bases, with 18 bases between the two germline ends. Germline assignment: CDR1 SGHTA and CDR2 FQGNSA.

At least ten counts were recorded for this clonotype. This chain connects TRBV20-1 to TRBJ2-3; D uncertain. Germline CDR1 DFQATT, CDR2 SNEGSKA (reference sequence). V shed 0 bases and J shed 4 bases, with 5 bases lying between them. The CDR3 is made up of 12 amino acids. The CDR3 region is CSARDPPDTQYF. The CDR3 DNA follows: TGCAGTGCTAGAGATCCCCCAGATACGCAGTATTTT.

Many counts were recorded for this clonotype. The V and J genes are TRBV10-2 and TRBJ2-5; D might be TRBD1 or TRBD2, each matching 5 bases. V was pared by 6 bases and J by 0 bases, with 8 bases between. CDR1 is WSHSY and CDR2 is SAAADI in the germline V gene. The CDR3 runs to 13 residues. CDR3 region: CASREGYQETQYF. The CDR3, as DNA: TGCGCCAGCAGAGAGGGGTACCAAGAGACCCAGTACTTC.

This clonotype occurred many times. This chain connects TRBV4-1 to TRBJ2-5; TRBD1 matches at 9 bases. Germline V gene lookup returns CDR1 MGHRA and CDR2 YSYEKL. V shed 4 bases and J 3 bases; nucleotides not matched to a gene: 3. The CDR3 contains 14 residues. Here the CDR3 reads CASSPGQGKETQYF. CDR3 sequence (DNA): TGCGCCAGCAGCCCGGGACAGGGTAAAGAGACCCAGTACTTC.

In this sample, this clonotype is medium-sized. The rearrangement uses TRBV6-2 or TRBV6-3 and TRBJ2-7; the D is unclear. This CDR3 is built from 12 residues. The V gene's germline CDR1 is MNHEY and CDR2 SVGEGT. The germline V and J ends were trimmed by 6 bases and 2 bases, with 8 bases remaining between them. The CDR3 DNA sequence: TGTGCCAGCAGCATCAATCCCTACGAGCAGTACTTC. It codes for CASSINPYEQYF.

This clonotype was detected a few times. The rearrangement uses TRBV10-3 and TRBJ1-2; perhaps TRBD1 as D (5 bases). The germline gives CDR1 ENHRY, CDR2 SYGVKD. Trimming cost V 10 bases and J 14 bases, with 20 bases left between them. The CDR3 covers 11 residues. CDR3 amino acids: CASGEGVSRTF. The DNA for the CDR3 is TGTGCCAGCGGTGAAGGGGTTTCGCGAACCTTC.

The rearrangement links TRBV5-1 to TRBJ2-5; D unresolved. This CDR3 is 14 amino acids long. V shed 1 base and J shed 2 bases, with 9 bases lying between them. Germline CDR1 is SGHRS and CDR2 is YFSETQ. The CDR3 reads CASSLRADQETQYF. CDR3 DNA sequence: TGCGCCAGCAGCTTGAGGGCAGATCAAGAGACCCAGTACTTC.

This clonotype showed up just a few times. The V and J genes are TRBV4-3 and TRBJ2-2; possible D gene TRBD2, 6 bases. CDR1 is LGHNA, CDR2 YSLEER, per germline. The V end was cut by 0 bases, the J end by 0 bases, with 11 bases between. The CDR3 sequence is 17 residues long. The CDR3 is CASSQEPTSTNTGELFF. The CDR3 nucleotides read TGCGCCAGCAGCCAAGAGCCAACTAGCACGAACACCGGGGAGCTGTTTTTT.

This clonotype was observed at least ten times. This chain connects TRBV14 to TRBJ2-7, with 8 bases aligning to TRBD2. Germline V gene data show CDR1 as SGHDN and CDR2 as FVKESK. The ends lost 6 bases at V and 5 bases at J; junction bases unmatched: 18. The CDR3 extends over 17 amino acids. As DNA, the CDR3 is TGTGCCAGCAGTCAAACCCCGTTCCGGGGGGGTCCTAACGAGCAGTACTTC. Protein: CASSQTPFRGGPNEQYF.

This clonotype was recorded many times. The chain couples TRBV7-2 to TRBJ2-5; D is perhaps TRBD2 (5 bases). Trimming pared 5 bases from V and 10 bases from J, leaving 17 bases between. Germline assignment: CDR1 SGHTA and CDR2 FQGNSA. This CDR3 spans 13 amino acids. CDR3 sequence: CASSVPPSSGQYF. The CDR3 DNA follows: TGTGCCAGCAGCGTACCTCCCTCGAGCGGCCAGTACTTC.

The rearrangement uses TRBV10-2 and TRBJ1-1, with 10 bases aligning to TRBD1. This CDR3 is 16 amino acids long. With 11 bases clipped from V and 1 base from J, the junction kept 13 bases outside the gene matches. Germline V gene data show CDR1 as WSHSY and CDR2 as SAAADI. The CDR3 protein is CASISTRTGGNTEAFF. CDR3 nucleotides: TGCGCCTCGATCTCAACGAGGACAGGGGGGAACACTGAAGCTTTCTTT.

The rearrangement joins TRBV13 to TRBJ2-4; 8 nucleotides line up with TRBD1. The CDR3 extends over 16 amino acids. V lost 3 bases to trimming and J lost 2 bases; unmatched junction nucleotides: 6. CDR1 is PRHDT and CDR2 is FYEKMQ in the germline V gene (reference sequence). CDR3 amino acids: CASSFRGHGTKNIQYF. The DNA of the CDR3 is TGTGCCAGCAGCTTCAGGGGGCATGGAACCAAAAACATTCAGTACTTC.

The gene calls are TRBV10-3 and TRBJ1-5; 7 bases align to TRBD1. Germline values: CDR1 ENHRY, CDR2 SYGVKD. This CDR3 contains 13 residues. Trimming took 4 bases from V and 5 from J; bases not matched to a gene: 2. CDR3 in amino acids: CAISVTGDQPQHF. CDR3 nucleotide sequence: TGTGCCATCAGTGTTACAGGGGATCAGCCCCAGCATTTT.

The CDR3 DNA is TGTGCCAGCAGCTCCGATCCGAACACTGAAGCTTTCTTT. This codes for CASSSDPNTEAFF. The chain carries TRBV12-3 or TRBV12-4 and TRBJ1-1; no firm D call. V dropped 6 bases and J dropped 1 base, with 9 bases sitting between them. The CDR3 has 13 residues.

This clonotype was observed a handful of times. The chain links TRBV9 to TRBJ2-7; 10 bases match TRBD1. J was trimmed by 4 bases and V by 0 bases; bases with no gene match: 4. The CDR3 has 15 residues. Germline values: CDR1 SGDLS, CDR2 YYNGEE. The CDR3 spells CASSVGGTGVYEQYF. In DNA, the CDR3 is TGTGCCAGCAGCGTAGGCGGGACAGGGGTATACGAGCAGTACTTC.

This chain joins TRBV20-1 and TRBJ2-7; perhaps TRBD2 as D (6 bases). The germline V and J ends were trimmed by 2 bases and 0 bases, with 11 bases remaining between them. Germline CDR1 is DFQATT and CDR2 is SNEGSKA (reference sequence). This CDR3 has 14 residues. The CDR3 DNA sequence: TGCAGTGCTAGATTCCGGGACTTCTCCTACGAGCAGTACTTC. Translated, it gives CSARFRDFSYEQYF.

This clonotype has at least ten counts. This chain uses TRBV24-1 with TRBJ2-5; D is unresolved. The length of the CDR3 is 15 residues. Trimming took 2 bases from V and 0 from J, leaving 9 bases between them. CDR1 is KGHDR and CDR2 is SFDVKD in the germline V gene. The DNA of the CDR3 is TGTGCCACCAGTGATTCGGAATTGTACCAAGAGACCCAGTACTTC. Its translation is CATSDSELYQETQYF.

The chain has TRBV10-2 and TRBJ2-1, with D possibly being TRBD2 (6 bases). From germline, CDR1 is WSHSY and CDR2 SAAADI. The V end was cut by 6 bases, the J end by 10 bases, with 16 bases between. The CDR3 totals 13 residues. CDR3 coding DNA: TGCGCCAGCAGGTTAGCGGCCGACTACGAGCAGTTCTTC. Residues: CASRLAADYEQFF.

This sequence joins TRBV5-1 and TRBJ2-3; 10 nucleotides align to TRBD2. The V segment lost 1 base and the J segment 0 bases; nucleotides outside the gene matches: 5. Germline CDR1 reads SGHRS; CDR2 reads YFSETQ. The CDR3 is 17 residues long. The CDR3 DNA is TGCGCCAGCAGCTTGTGGAGCGGGGGGGCCAGCACAGATACGCAGTATTTT. It translates to CASSLWSGGASTDTQYF.

This clonotype has ten or more counts. The chain is built from TRBV7-8 and TRBJ1-2; no firm D call. V lost 5 bases and J 3 bases, leaving 16 bases between the germline ends. The CDR3 covers 15 residues. The germline V gene encodes CDR1 SGHVS and CDR2 FQNEAQ. CDR3 amino acids: CASSPRPNGYYGYTF. In DNA form, the CDR3 reads TGTGCCAGCAGCCCAAGACCGAACGGGTACTATGGCTACACCTTC.

This clonotype was seen only a few times. The rearrangement joins TRBV4-1 to TRBJ1-1; 8 nucleotides match TRBD1. Germline values: CDR1 MGHRA, CDR2 YSYEKL. This CDR3 is built from 15 residues. Trimming took 4 bases from V and 1 from J; bases not matched to a gene: 5. CDR3 DNA sequence: TGCGCCAGCAGCCCCCGGACAGGGTCGAACACTGAAGCTTTCTTT. It encodes CASSPRTGSNTEAFF.

This clonotype was seen a handful of times. The rearrangement joins TRBV7-2 to TRBJ2-7, with 8 bases identical to TRBD1. V lost 2 bases, J lost 1 base, and 7 bases stayed unmatched. The CDR3 loop spans 16 amino acids. The germline CDR1 and CDR2 sequences are SGHTA and FQGNSA. The CDR3 spells CASSLQGANPSYEQYF. The CDR3 DNA sequence: TGTGCCAGCAGCTTACAGGGGGCCAATCCGTCCTACGAGCAGTACTTC.